Listed below are T cell receptor beta chains from one sample, sequenced in a study of blood T cell repertoires in COVID-19. Data came from immunoSEQ multiplex PCR; TCRdb stores just in-frame clones and leaves some out. The repertoire consists of around 87,000 clones, with 85% to 90% occurring once and the leading ten covering 1.5%. Material: peripheral blood. These receptors were collected from a human donor with active COVID-19. The donor label of this sample is uncertain. Both conserved end residues are part of each CDR3. A D gene is named only where the DNA matches it firmly. Rows may omit the clone size; those that give it use once, few, many or a size class.

j_call: TRBJ2-7; d_call: TRBD1; v_call: TRBV7-2; clone_size: NA; cdr3_aa: CASSPTGNLYEQYF; cdr3_nt: TGTGCCAGCAGCCCGACAGGGAACCTCTACGAGCAGTACTTC
j_call: TRBJ2-1; d_call: TRBD1; v_call: TRBV9; clone_size: NA; cdr3_aa: CASSVGAGQGSHEQFF; cdr3_nt: TGTGCCAGCAGCGTAGGCGCGGGACAGGGTAGCCATGAGCAGTTCTTC
j_call: TRBJ2-1; d_call: TRBD2; v_call: TRBV27; clone_size: once; cdr3_aa: CASSIAGGPFANEQFF; cdr3_nt: TGTGCCAGCAGTATAGCGGGGGGGCCTTTTGCCAATGAGCAGTTCTTC
j_call: TRBJ1-6; d_call: NA; v_call: TRBV4-1; clone_size: NA; cdr3_aa: CASSQVNSPLHF; cdr3_nt: TGCGCCAGCAGCCAAGTAAATTCACCCCTCCACTTT
j_call: TRBJ2-2; d_call: TRBD1; v_call: TRBV13; clone_size: once; cdr3_aa: CASSTGTGSGELFF; cdr3_nt: TGTGCCAGCAGCACCGGGACAGGGTCCGGGGAGCTGTTTTTT
j_call: TRBJ1-5; d_call: NA; v_call: TRBV19; clone_size: NA; cdr3_aa: CASSIGFSTAGGNQPQHF; cdr3_nt: TGTGCCAGTAGTATAGGATTTTCGACGGCGGGGGGCAATCAGCCCCAGCATTTT
j_call: TRBJ2-3; d_call: TRBD1; v_call: TRBV10-1; clone_size: NA; cdr3_aa: CASRETGSDTQYF; cdr3_nt: TGCGCCAGCAGGGAGACAGGGTCAGATACGCAGTATTTT
j_call: TRBJ1-5; d_call: NA; v_call: TRBV30; clone_size: NA; cdr3_aa: CAWSLGPRGQPQHF; cdr3_nt: TGTGCCTGGAGTCTAGGACCCCGGGGGCAGCCCCAGCATTTT
j_call: TRBJ2-3; d_call: NA; v_call: TRBV5-4; clone_size: NA; cdr3_aa: CAWVRGQTATDTQYF; cdr3_nt: TGTGCCTGGGTCCGGGGACAAACTGCCACAGATACGCAGTATTTT
j_call: TRBJ2-1; d_call: TRBD2; v_call: TRBV15; clone_size: once; cdr3_aa: CATSSWGGEQFF; cdr3_nt: TGTGCCACCAGCAGCTGGGGGGGTGAGCAGTTCTTC
j_call: TRBJ1-1; d_call: NA; v_call: TRBV19; clone_size: NA; cdr3_aa: CASGYSGGNTEAFF; cdr3_nt: TGTGCCAGTGGATACTCTGGAGGGAACACTGAAGCTTTCTTT
j_call: TRBJ2-7; d_call: NA; v_call: TRBV7-8; clone_size: few; cdr3_aa: CASSPQNPGLHSYEQYF; cdr3_nt: TGTGCCAGCAGTCCCCAAAACCCGGGATTACACTCCTACGAGCAGTACTTC
j_call: TRBJ1-3; d_call: NA; v_call: TRBV11-2; clone_size: NA; cdr3_aa: CASSFGEFSGNTIYF; cdr3_nt: TGTGCCAGCAGCTTCGGGGAATTCTCTGGAAACACCATATATTTT
j_call: TRBJ2-3; d_call: TRBD1; v_call: TRBV9; clone_size: NA; cdr3_aa: CASSRLGQITSTDTQYF; cdr3_nt: TGTGCCAGCAGCCGTCTGGGACAGATCACTAGCACAGATACGCAGTATTTT
j_call: TRBJ1-5; d_call: NA; v_call: TRBV7-9; clone_size: NA; cdr3_aa: CASSYSGTPTLGFNQPQHF; cdr3_nt: TGTGCCAGCAGTTACTCCGGGACACCGACCCTTGGCTTCAATCAGCCCCAGCATTTT
j_call: TRBJ1-1; d_call: TRBD1; v_call: TRBV18; clone_size: NA; cdr3_aa: CASSPQTGPTDEAFF; cdr3_nt: TGTGCCAGCTCACCACAGACAGGGCCCACGGATGAAGCTTTCTTT
j_call: TRBJ2-2; d_call: NA; v_call: TRBV5-4; clone_size: NA; cdr3_aa: CASSLGIRRSTGELFF; cdr3_nt: TGTGCCAGCAGCTTGGGTATCCGGAGGAGCACCGGGGAGCTGTTTTTT
j_call: TRBJ2-3; d_call: NA; v_call: TRBV6-5; clone_size: NA; cdr3_aa: CASSYDRTDTQYF; cdr3_nt: TGTGCCAGCAGTTACGACAGGACAGATACGCAGTATTTT
j_call: TRBJ1-3; d_call: TRBD1; v_call: TRBV7-9; clone_size: few; cdr3_aa: CASRLHRGANTIYF; cdr3_nt: TGTGCCAGCAGACTACACAGGGGGGCGAACACCATATATTTT
j_call: TRBJ1-2; d_call: TRBD1; v_call: TRBV6-5; clone_size: NA; cdr3_aa: CASSAGTGNSYGYTF; cdr3_nt: TGTGCCAGCAGCGCCGGGACAGGGAATTCATATGGCTACACCTTC
j_call: TRBJ1-1; d_call: NA; v_call: TRBV29-1; clone_size: NA; cdr3_aa: CSVGGVMNTEAFF; cdr3_nt: TGCAGCGTTGGGGGGGTCATGAACACTGAAGCTTTCTTT
j_call: TRBJ2-3; d_call: TRBD2; v_call: TRBV20-1; clone_size: once; cdr3_aa: CSASGPSGGALDTQYF; cdr3_nt: TGCAGTGCTAGTGGTCCTAGCGGGGGGGCCCTAGATACGCAGTATTTT
j_call: TRBJ1-1; d_call: NA; v_call: TRBV3-1/TRBV3-2; clone_size: once; cdr3_aa: CASSQTQGITEAFF; cdr3_nt: TGTGCCAGCAGCCAAACCCAGGGAATCACTGAAGCTTTCTTT
j_call: TRBJ2-7; d_call: NA; v_call: TRBV5-1; clone_size: NA; cdr3_aa: CASSFRPGRTYEQYF; cdr3_nt: TGCGCCAGCAGCTTTCGTCCGGGGAGGACCTACGAGCAGTACTTC
j_call: TRBJ2-1; d_call: TRBD1; v_call: TRBV6-4; clone_size: NA; cdr3_aa: CASSDSGTGYNEQFF; cdr3_nt: TGTGCCAGCAGTGACTCTGGGACAGGGTACAATGAGCAGTTCTTC
j_call: TRBJ1-5; d_call: NA; v_call: TRBV30; clone_size: NA; cdr3_aa: CAWDRGDSNNQPQHF; cdr3_nt: TGTGCCTGGGACAGAGGAGATTCCAACAATCAGCCCCAGCATTTT
j_call: TRBJ2-5; d_call: TRBD2; v_call: TRBV20-1; clone_size: NA; cdr3_aa: CSASGLAGGGETQYF; cdr3_nt: TGCAGTGCTAGTGGGCTAGCGGGGGGTGGAGAGACCCAGTACTTC
j_call: TRBJ1-6; d_call: NA; v_call: TRBV20-1; clone_size: NA; cdr3_aa: CSASTQGIGSPLHF; cdr3_nt: TGCAGTGCTAGTACCCAGGGGATAGGTTCACCCCTCCACTTT
j_call: TRBJ2-2; d_call: NA; v_call: TRBV7-5; clone_size: NA; cdr3_aa: CVRSLGGLGELFF; cdr3_nt: TGTGTCAGAAGCTTAGGAGGTCTAGGGGAGCTGTTTTTT
j_call: TRBJ1-2; d_call: NA; v_call: TRBV7-9; clone_size: NA; cdr3_aa: CASSLNQGGYTF; cdr3_nt: TGTGCCAGCAGCTTAAACCAGGGCGGCTACACCTTC
j_call: TRBJ2-1; d_call: TRBD2; v_call: TRBV24-1; clone_size: NA; cdr3_aa: CATSDGLTSGGNEQFF; cdr3_nt: TGTGCCACCAGTGACGGATTGACTAGCGGGGGGAATGAGCAGTTCTTC
j_call: TRBJ1-1; d_call: TRBD1; v_call: TRBV7-2; clone_size: NA; cdr3_aa: CASGKTGYTEAFF; cdr3_nt: TGTGCCAGCGGAAAGACAGGGTATACTGAAGCTTTCTTT
j_call: TRBJ1-5; d_call: NA; v_call: TRBV18; clone_size: few; cdr3_aa: CASSPPGRGINQPQHF; cdr3_nt: TGTGCCAGCTCACCACCGGGGAGAGGAATAAATCAGCCCCAGCATTTT
j_call: TRBJ1-4; d_call: NA; v_call: TRBV15; clone_size: NA; cdr3_aa: CATSRDRSGSTVGNEKLFF; cdr3_nt: TGTGCCACCAGCAGAGATAGGTCGGGGAGTACGGTCGGAAATGAAAAACTGTTTTTT
j_call: TRBJ2-1; d_call: NA; v_call: TRBV18; clone_size: NA; cdr3_aa: CASSPLGTARLGNEQFF; cdr3_nt: TGTGCCAGCTCACCGCTCGGGACTGCCCGGCTCGGCAATGAGCAGTTCTTC
j_call: TRBJ1-2; d_call: NA; v_call: TRBV5-1; clone_size: NA; cdr3_aa: CASSGDSLANYGYTF; cdr3_nt: TGCGCCAGCAGCGGAGACAGCTTAGCTAACTATGGCTACACCTTC
j_call: TRBJ2-5; d_call: TRBD2; v_call: TRBV29-1; clone_size: NA; cdr3_aa: CSVETGGTQGRETQYF; cdr3_nt: TGCAGCGTTGAGACGGGAGGGACCCAAGGTCGGGAGACCCAGTACTTC
j_call: TRBJ2-1; d_call: NA; v_call: TRBV24-1; clone_size: once; cdr3_aa: CATSDSSVAEQFF; cdr3_nt: TGTGCCACCAGTGACTCCTCCGTGGCCGAGCAGTTCTTC
j_call: TRBJ1-5; d_call: TRBD1; v_call: TRBV7-8; clone_size: NA; cdr3_aa: CASSLGQGSGDQPQHF; cdr3_nt: TGTGCCAGCAGCTTAGGACAGGGGAGTGGAGATCAGCCCCAGCATTTT
j_call: TRBJ2-3; d_call: TRBD2; v_call: TRBV20-1; clone_size: NA; cdr3_aa: CSASNSGLAGVGDTQYF; cdr3_nt: TGCAGTGCTAGTAACTCTGGACTAGCGGGGGTGGGAGATACGCAGTATTTT
j_call: TRBJ1-1; d_call: NA; v_call: TRBV18; clone_size: NA; cdr3_aa: CASSTGPGERNEAFF; cdr3_nt: TGTGCCAGCTCTACCGGGCCAGGGGAGCGTAATGAAGCTTTCTTT
j_call: TRBJ1-1; d_call: TRBD1; v_call: TRBV19; clone_size: NA; cdr3_aa: CASRTGVTEAFF; cdr3_nt: TGTGCCAGTAGAACAGGGGTCACTGAAGCTTTCTTT
j_call: TRBJ2-7; d_call: NA; v_call: TRBV11-2; clone_size: NA; cdr3_aa: CASSLEGGQSTYEQYF; cdr3_nt: TGTGCCAGCAGCTTAGAGGGGGGACAGTCGACCTACGAGCAGTACTTC
j_call: TRBJ2-1; d_call: NA; v_call: TRBV6-2/TRBV6-3; clone_size: NA; cdr3_aa: CASSYLWGAGKYNEQFF; cdr3_nt: TGTGCCAGCAGTTACCTGTGGGGAGCGGGTAAATACAATGAGCAGTTCTTC
j_call: TRBJ2-7; d_call: NA; v_call: TRBV9; clone_size: NA; cdr3_aa: CASSVEPPRGRVLQNLYYEQYF; cdr3_nt: TGTGCCAGCAGCGTAGAACCCCCCCGAGGCAGGGTGCTCCAAAATCTTTACTACGAGCAGTACTTC
j_call: TRBJ2-3; d_call: TRBD1; v_call: TRBV5-1; clone_size: NA; cdr3_aa: CASSLDRGTDTQYF; cdr3_nt: TGCGCCAGCAGCTTGGACAGGGGGACAGATACGCAGTATTTT
j_call: TRBJ1-1; d_call: NA; v_call: TRBV20-1; clone_size: NA; cdr3_aa: CSASGRPDTEAFF; cdr3_nt: TGCAGTGCTAGTGGGCGGCCAGACACTGAAGCTTTCTTT
j_call: TRBJ1-1; d_call: NA; v_call: TRBV25-1; clone_size: NA; cdr3_aa: CASREHGLNTEAFF; cdr3_nt: TGTGCCAGTCGTGAGCACGGTCTGAACACTGAAGCTTTCTTT
j_call: TRBJ1-5; d_call: TRBD1; v_call: TRBV19; clone_size: NA; cdr3_aa: CASSTRTGPIGQPQHF; cdr3_nt: TGTGCCAGTAGTACCAGGACAGGGCCGATTGGTCAGCCCCAGCATTTT
j_call: TRBJ1-1; d_call: NA; v_call: TRBV7-2; clone_size: NA; cdr3_aa: CASSFSMNTEAFF; cdr3_nt: TGTGCCAGCAGCTTTTCCATGAACACTGAAGCTTTCTTT
j_call: TRBJ1-4; d_call: TRBD1; v_call: TRBV30; clone_size: NA; cdr3_aa: CAWGPGQGLFF; cdr3_nt: TGTGCCTGGGGACCGGGACAGGGTCTCTTTTTT
j_call: TRBJ1-5; d_call: NA; v_call: TRBV30; clone_size: NA; cdr3_aa: CAWSAGAYQPQHF; cdr3_nt: TGTGCCTGGAGCGCGGGCGCTTATCAGCCCCAGCATTTT
j_call: TRBJ2-2; d_call: NA; v_call: TRBV19; clone_size: NA; cdr3_aa: CATLKGSYTGELFF; cdr3_nt: TGTGCCACCTTGAAGGGGTCGTATACCGGGGAGCTGTTTTTT
j_call: TRBJ2-5; d_call: TRBD2; v_call: TRBV9; clone_size: NA; cdr3_aa: CASSVGASGGAEETQYF; cdr3_nt: TGTGCCAGCAGCGTAGGAGCTAGCGGGGGGGCCGAAGAGACCCAGTACTTC
j_call: TRBJ2-7; d_call: NA; v_call: TRBV21-1; clone_size: NA; cdr3_aa: CASSKDFGPRGPYEQYF; cdr3_nt: TGTGCCAGCAGCAAAGACTTTGGGCCAAGGGGGCCCTACGAGCAGTACTTC
j_call: TRBJ2-5; d_call: TRBD2; v_call: TRBV29-1; clone_size: NA; cdr3_aa: CSVASGRSGRQETQYF; cdr3_nt: TGCAGCGTTGCAAGCGGGAGGTCGGGGCGGCAAGAGACCCAGTACTTC
j_call: TRBJ2-7; d_call: NA; v_call: TRBV4-1; clone_size: NA; cdr3_aa: CASSHNRDTSYEQYF; cdr3_nt: TGCGCCAGCAGCCATAACCGGGACACCTCCTACGAGCAGTACTTC
j_call: TRBJ1-2; d_call: TRBD1; v_call: TRBV7-2; clone_size: NA; cdr3_aa: CASSLARGQGSYTF; cdr3_nt: TGTGCCAGCAGCTTAGCGCGGGGACAGGGATCCTACACCTTC
j_call: TRBJ2-3; d_call: NA; v_call: TRBV4-1; clone_size: NA; cdr3_aa: CASSQDGTPRLAQYF; cdr3_nt: TGCGCCAGCAGCCAAGATGGGACTCCCCGGTTAGCGCAGTATTTT